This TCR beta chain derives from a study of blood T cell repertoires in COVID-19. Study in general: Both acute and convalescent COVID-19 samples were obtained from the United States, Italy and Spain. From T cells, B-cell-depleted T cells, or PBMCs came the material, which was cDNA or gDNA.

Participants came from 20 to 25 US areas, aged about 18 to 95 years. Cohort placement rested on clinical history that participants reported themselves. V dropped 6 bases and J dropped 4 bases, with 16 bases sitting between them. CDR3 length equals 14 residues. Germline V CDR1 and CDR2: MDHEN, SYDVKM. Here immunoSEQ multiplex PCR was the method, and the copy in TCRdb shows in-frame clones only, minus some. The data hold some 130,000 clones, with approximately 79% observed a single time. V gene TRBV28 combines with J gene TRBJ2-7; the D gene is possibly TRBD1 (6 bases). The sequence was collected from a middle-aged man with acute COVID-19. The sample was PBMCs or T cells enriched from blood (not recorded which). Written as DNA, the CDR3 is TGTGCCAGCAGGAGCTCCAGGGGCTCTTACGAGCAGTACTTC. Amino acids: CASRSSRGSYEQYF.